This TCR beta chain was recorded in a study of cytomegalovirus exposure and HLA in healthy donors (dated by TCRdb to about 2017). Study-wide context: An earlier analysis of some 600 of the donors reported approximately 300 Gb of sequence data and some 110 million unique TCR beta sequences obtained from 180 million or so T cells. Roughly 290 gigabases of sequencing data and roughly 81 million unique TCR sequences made up an early release that covered some 640 HLA-typed donors. High-throughput TCR immunosequencing, statistical association of individual TCRs with disease status, and machine learning were combined to predict cytomegalovirus infection status. Among 350 to 400 genotyped donors of the cohort, an average of about 240,000 unique TCR beta nucleotide sequences were sequenced per donor, around a sixth of them non-productive. In addition to the first cohort of 650 to 750 subjects, a separate validation cohort of approximately 130 different subjects was used. Every repertoire in the discovery cohort had been generated on one and the same sequencing platform. A later genetic analysis took genome-wide SNP genotypes for about three fifths of the 666 donors and used that subset as a discovery cohort. Donor age, sex, ethnicity and CMV serostatus were compiled alongside the repertoire data. Typing coverage differed by locus: A, B, C, DRB1 and DQB1 were typed in roughly 620-640 donors, DQA1 in 500 to 550, DPA1 in around 610, and DPB1 in 450 to 490. HLA typing included class I and class II loci at four-digit resolution. Rather than drawing on any new phenotypic data, the later analysis identified candidate immune exposures from TCR beta sequences and the way those sequences occurred across donors. The study aimed to test whether signatures of past pathogen exposure could be identified by cataloging public T cell receptors. A later analysis re-examined previously published TCR beta repertoires from roughly 650 donors and added high-resolution HLA genotyping to investigate patterns of TCR occurrence. In an earlier analysis of more than 550 of the donors, high-throughput TCR beta sequencing was used to judge whether each TCR beta V gene segment behaved as functional or pseudogenic. Of the 398 genotyped donors, 75% to 85% were placed in the genetic ancestry cluster associated with self-reported Caucasian donors. The study profiled the T cell repertoires of about 720 subjects by immunosequencing and related them to cytomegalovirus serostatus. Four to six DR-DQ haplotypes were handled as single units for association and clustering, since linkage in the cohort was strong.

Trimming takes 4 bases off V and 4 bases off J; junction bases not matched to a gene: 3. CDR1 SGHRS and CDR2 YFSETQ are derived from the germline V gene. The CDR3 sequence holds 13 residues, the cysteine and phenylalanine included. Kept here is only the CDR3 DNA, which spans 39 bases and is read in frame from base 1. In regard to this clone: It lacks a known antigen. No base-level quality is on record; no much larger clone is a single base apart.

Library creation used the immunoSEQ multiplex PCR assay. A mixture of 60 forward primers for TCR Vbeta segments and 13 reverse primers for TCR Jbeta segments was used in the multiplex PCR. The CDR3 region of rearranged TCR beta genes was amplified from genomic DNA with a multiplex PCR assay. The amplified TCR beta libraries were sequenced on the Illumina HiSeq System as 87-base-pair reads. The original methods were these. A later analysis counted tens of millions of unique TCR beta chains across the 550 to 800 repertoires, and some 11 million of these chains were shared by at least two donors. Raw reads were error-corrected and collapsed into unique sequences by a nearest-neighbor algorithm in which closely related sequences were merged to remove PCR and sequencing errors. To assign V, D and J gene segments, CDR3 sequences were aligned to IMGT reference sequences. For a sequence to be retained, a match of at least six nucleotides was required to both a V gene segment and a J gene segment. A rearrangement counted as productive if the CDR3 had no stop codons and remained in frame with V and J, and every other rearrangement counted as non-productive. Following IMGT convention, CDR3 was defined as the stretch from the second conserved V-encoded cysteine up to the conserved J-encoded phenylalanine. The earlier analysis of a few hundred of the donors excluded any sequence lacking an unambiguous match to a single V gene segment. In an earlier analysis of approximately 590 of the donors, V segments were called functional above 56.7% productive rearrangements and were called segregating when the between-donor standard deviation exceeded 5%. A statistical classification framework was built for diagnosing cytomegalovirus status from the catalog of TCR beta chain sequences. A later analysis assigned V and J genes by comparing TCR nucleotide sequences with IMGT/GENE-DB human TR gene sequences. A later analysis assigned CDR3 sequences and most-parsimonious VDJ recombination scenarios with the TCRdist pipeline. In a later analysis, each TCR beta chain was defined by its CDR3 amino acid sequence together with its V-gene family, and reads without a unique V-gene family were excluded. As a way to deal with suspected cross-contamination and a sequencing artifact, a later analysis dropped hundreds of nucleotide sequences that were highly shared and had low generation probability. In a later analysis, a clonal expansion index was calculated for each public chain from normalized within-repertoire ranks of inferred template counts. In a later analysis, generation probabilities were computed with a VDJ recombination model fitted to out-of-frame rearrangements, and the resulting probabilities were checked against IGoR. In a later analysis, hypergeometric tests were used to score TCR-TCR, TCR-HLA and TCR-CMV co-occurrence, with a repertoire-size bias correction applied to TCR pairs. A later analysis estimated false discovery rates by permuting HLA or CMV assignments 20 times. A later analysis grouped co-occurring TCRs with DBSCAN, adding TCRdist sequence similarity when clustering within HLA-allele-positive subsets. Repertoires with fewer than 30,000 or more than 120,000 public chains were left out of co-occurrence clustering, as were four to six repertoires with anomalous nucleotide sharing. In its TCRdb copy, this immuneACCESS table keeps in-frame sequences only and misses some clones. Where compared with another copy, unresolved V genes explain less than half of these, and the others have no known cause. D and trimming were read from the DNA, whereas the V and J calls and clone size are those reported in that table. The sample yields more than 85,000 clones; roughly 69% were counted once. The ten top clones hold under 8% of the sample.

In total, just over 650 healthy bone marrow donors made up the cohort. At the time of sampling, all cohort members were nominally healthy, though unrecorded immune exposures were likely present. The donor was CMV seronegative and belonged to the group of 350 or so seronegative cohort members. A peripheral blood sample was collected from each donor, and TCR beta sequencing was performed on peripheral blood mononuclear cells. The Qiagen DNeasy Blood Extraction Kit was used to extract genomic DNA from the blood cell samples. General conclusions and limits of the study: Most TCR sequences were observed very rarely across donors, whereas some public TCRs were present in many individuals. Several of the top co-occurrence clusters appeared to be linked to parvovirus B19, influenza, CMV and Epstein-Barr virus, according to a later analysis. A further reported finding was that TCR beta sequences accurately predicted the HLA-A and HLA-B alleles for most subjects in the first cohort. Broadly in line with IMGT annotations, most TCR beta V segments showed up in productive rearrangements about 87% or about 30% of the time in an earlier analysis of some 590 of the donors. The presence/absence analyses assumed that sequencing depth was roughly uniform across donors, and that assumption may not be true. The classifier was reported to diagnose cytomegalovirus status with high specificity and sensitivity in both the original cohort and the validation cohort. Because some donors lacked HLA typing at each locus, the association tests relied only on the typed subset. For the cohort, immune exposure information was limited to CMV serostatus. Linkage disequilibrium might explain the correlated functional status among segregating V segments, but an unknown experimental factor could not be excluded. It was suggested by the authors that the approach could potentially be generalized to other disease states and immunological phenotypes. In a later genetic analysis, a missense DCLRE1C variant was associated with V-gene and J-gene trimming of TCR beta chains, and the association was replicated in an independent cohort. Only TCR beta chains were sequenced in this cohort, and the absence of alpha or paired-chain data limited detectable features. The study gave a list of under 200 TCR beta chains associated with cytomegalovirus. Some IMGT-functional V segments, including TRBV6-2 and TRBV6-3, could not be distinguished by the 87-base-pair reads and were therefore excluded. A cluster of highly shared sequence variants was judged likely to be a technical artifact of the sequencing pipeline. Compared with the roughly 710-donor mean, donors in an Asian-associated ancestry cluster had fewer N-insertions in productive TCRs, according to a later genetic analysis. Because counts were too low, around 18 rarely observed V segments, including chromosome 9 orphons, were left out of the earlier analysis of 587 of the donors. A later analysis associated 15,000 to 20,000 TCR beta sequences with specific HLA alleles at a false discovery rate of 0.05. In a later analysis, HLA-associated TCR beta chains were found to be more clonally expanded and to have lower generation probabilities than equally common non-associated chains. Assigning TCR associations to individual alleles was difficult when HLA alleles, especially DR and DQ, strongly co-occurred. Most CMV-associated TCR beta chains appeared to be HLA-restricted in a later analysis, and the HLA associations seemed to be driven largely by CMV exposure. In vitro tests confirmed that a few of the cytomegalovirus-associated TCR beta chains recognize cytomegalovirus antigens. In a later analysis, the rate of TCR association differed among HLA loci, with DRB1 alleles having the most associated TCRs and HLA-C alleles having the fewest.

This receptor was identified in a woman in her twenties or thirties in good health and CMV-seronegative. Sample: PBMCs. The chain was built from TRBV5-1 and TRBJ2-7, with 9 bases aligning to TRBD1. The CDR3 has the sequence CASSRTGEYEQYF. The sequenced DNA is TGCGCCAGCAGCAGGACAGGGGAGTACGAGCAGTACTTC.